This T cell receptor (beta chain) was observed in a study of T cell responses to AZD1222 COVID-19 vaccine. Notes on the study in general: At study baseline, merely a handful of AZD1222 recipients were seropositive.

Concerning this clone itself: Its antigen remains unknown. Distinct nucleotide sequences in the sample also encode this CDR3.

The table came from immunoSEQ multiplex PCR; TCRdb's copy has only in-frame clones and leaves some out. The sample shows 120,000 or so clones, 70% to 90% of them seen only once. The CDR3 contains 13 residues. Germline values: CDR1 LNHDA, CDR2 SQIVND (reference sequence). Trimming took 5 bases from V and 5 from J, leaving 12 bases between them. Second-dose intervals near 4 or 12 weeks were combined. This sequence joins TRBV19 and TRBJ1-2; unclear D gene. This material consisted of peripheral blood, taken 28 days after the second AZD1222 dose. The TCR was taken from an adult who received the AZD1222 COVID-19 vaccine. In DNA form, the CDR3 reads TGTGCCAGTAGTCACCGGACGAGTTATGGCTACACCTTC. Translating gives CASSHRTSYGYTF.